Ten or more counts support the clone carrying this T cell receptor (beta chain). Its antigen is unidentified. The entry originates in a study of T cells in Graves' hyperthyroidism and ophthalmopathy. At the level of the study: At initial diagnosis, before any treatment had begun, peripheral blood was obtained. Study findings and constraints: Ophthalmopathy was identified by the model a median approximately 6.4 months ahead of onset.

It was RNA transcripts that yielded the amplified TCR beta CDR3 regions. The TCR CDR3 was amplified in a first-round RT-PCR using the HTBI primer set. Each CDR3 protein is one row after TCRdb ran MiXCR on the multiplex PCR reads. Of approximately 620,000 distinct CDR3 sequences in the sample, approximately 15% are singletons; the top ten hold under 7%. Researchers barred patients who had uncontrolled infection, other autoimmune disease, pregnancy or lactation. Clinical symptoms, serum thyroxine and TRAb, thyroid ultrasound and orbital computed tomography together formed the diagnostic basis. CDR1 and CDR2 (germline): MDHEN, SYDVKM. Germline trimming cut 6 bases from V and 8 bases from J; bases unmatched to any gene: 9. The CDR3 runs 14 residues.

The chain has TRBV28 and TRBJ1-4; the match to TRBD1 covers 7 bases. This sequence originates from a young woman with Graves' hyperthyroidism that later progressed to Graves' ophthalmopathy. Sequencing used blood. The CDR3 region has the DNA TGTGCCAGCAGCCCGGGACAGCAAGGCGAAAAACTGTTTTTT. It translates to CASSPGQQGEKLFF. The full variable domain, rest sourced from reference TRBV28 and TRBJ1-4, is DVKVTQSSRYLVKRTGEKVFLECVQDMDHENMFWYRQDPGLGLRLIYFSYDVKMKEKGDIPEGYSVSREKKERFSLILESASTNQTSMYLCASSPGQQGEKLFFGSGTQLSVL.